The sequence of this T cell receptor (beta chain) was determined in a study of blood T cell repertoires in COVID-19. Overall study: Samples taken during acute and convalescent COVID-19 were collected in the United States, Italy and Spain. PBMCs, B-cell-depleted T cells, or T cells were the source of the cDNA or gDNA that made up the material.

Original processing methods: Scientists estimated how many nucleated cells there were by amplifying reference gene primers. Repertoires were generated with immunoSEQ multiplex PCR, while TCRdb's copy carries only in-frame clones and drops some. V and J calls and clone size come straight from that table; D and trimming were deduced from the DNA. This sample has around 140,000 clones, with about 87% found just once. This clone occurred once. With 0 bases removed from V and 9 bases from J, the gap between germline ends came to 5 bases. The CDR3 is 12 amino acids. Germline V gives CDR1 KGHDR, CDR2 SFDVKD.

This TCR was sampled from a human donor with COVID-19, enrolled during active disease. The donor label of this sample is uncertain. This chain connects TRBV24-1 to TRBJ2-1; D not certain. Specimen: peripheral blood. The CDR3 sequence: CATSDLWSEQFF. The CDR3 coding sequence is TGTGCCACCAGTGATTTGTGGAGTGAGCAGTTCTTC.